This T cell receptor beta chain originates from a study of cytomegalovirus exposure and HLA in healthy donors. Study summary: Earlier sequencing of 150 million to 200 million T cells yielded 90 million to 140 million unique TCR beta sequences. There were around 390 genotyped donors. Of these, about 81% fell in the genetic ancestry cluster associated with self-reported Caucasian donors.

PCR involved 60 Vbeta and 13 Jbeta primers. Profiled with immunoSEQ multiplex PCR; TCRdb holds only in-frame clones, not every one. Counted here are roughly 200,000 clones, 79% occurring once; the ten biggest clones make up roughly 1.6%. The ends lost 4 bases at V and 3 bases at J; junction bases unmatched: 2. CDR1 and CDR2 from the germline V gene are WSHSY and SAAADI. The CDR3 totals 13 residues. V usage is TRBV10-2 and J usage is TRBJ2-7, with TRBD2 identical over 8 bases. The sample consisted of PBMCs. This TCR was recovered from a man in his fifties or sixties in good health and CMV-seronegative. This chain's CDR3 is CASSAGLGYEQYF. CDR3 coding DNA: TGCGCCAGCAGTGCGGGACTAGGCTACGAGCAGTACTTC.